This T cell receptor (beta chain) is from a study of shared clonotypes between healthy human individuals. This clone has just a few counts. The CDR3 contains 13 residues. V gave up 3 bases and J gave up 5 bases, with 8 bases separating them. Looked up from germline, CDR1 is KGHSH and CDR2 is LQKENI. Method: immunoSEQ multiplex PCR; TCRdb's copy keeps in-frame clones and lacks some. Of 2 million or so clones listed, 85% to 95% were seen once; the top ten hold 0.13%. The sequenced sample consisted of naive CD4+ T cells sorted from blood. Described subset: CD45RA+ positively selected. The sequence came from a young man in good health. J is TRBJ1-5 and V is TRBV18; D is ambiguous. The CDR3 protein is CASSPLADQPQHF. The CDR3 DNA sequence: TGTGCCAGCTCACCCTTGGCAGATCAGCCCCAGCATTTT.